The source of this TCR beta chain is a study of regulatory T cells in long-lasting Graves disease. Study-level information: Duration of antithyroid drug therapy among newly diagnosed Graves' patients was under 3 months.

For TCR beta, libraries came from iRepertoire HTBI primers and Arm-PCR of CDR3 regions. TCRdb reprocessed the multiplex PCR reads with MiXCR, giving one entry per CDR3 protein. The repertoire consists of 350,000 to 500,000 distinct CDR3 sequences, with about 15% occurring once and the leading ten covering about 15%. Specified time point: newly diagnosed GD, antithyroid drugs for less than 3 months. PBMC-derived RNA was used for the TCR library. The sample was also linked to a second study, of T cells in Graves' hyperthyroidism and ophthalmopathy. That report adds: The TCR CDR3 was amplified in a first-round RT-PCR using the HTBI primer set. Ophthalmopathy, which appeared later, was predicted by the model a median 6.5 months before onset.

The clonotype comes from a woman aged 45-60 years with Graves disease. The sequences come from peripheral blood mononuclear cells (PBMCs), collected at new diagnosis, from a patient treated with antithyroid drugs.

In DNA, the CDR3 is TGTGCCAGCAGCTCCGGTACCCCGGGACTAGGGACCTACAATGAGCAGTTCTTC. Its translation: CASSSGTPGLGTYNEQFF. The V call is TRBV6-1, the J call TRBJ2-1, with TRBD2 identical over 8 bases. CDR1 is MNHNS, CDR2 SASEGT, per germline. The length of the CDR3 is 18 residues. J was trimmed by 2 bases and V by 6 bases; bases with no gene match: 15.